This T cell receptor (beta chain) is from a study of cytomegalovirus exposure and HLA in healthy donors (dated by TCRdb to about 2017). Some background on the complete study: An earlier analysis of under 600 of the donors reported approximately 270 Gb of sequence data and roughly 110 million unique TCR beta sequences from about 179 million T cells. Alongside the repertoire data, information on donor age, sex, ethnicity and CMV serostatus was compiled. Class I and class II HLA loci were covered by the typing at four-digit resolution. Because of strong linkage in the cohort, 4 to 6 DR-DQ haplotypes were treated as single units for association and clustering. The number of donors typed differed by locus, with 629-630 for A, B, C, DRB1 and DQB1, roughly 520 for DQA1, about 610 for DPA1, and under 490 for DPB1. An early release that covered around 590 HLA-typed donors contained 250 to 350 gigabases of sequencing data and some 87 million unique TCR sequences. Using immunosequencing, the study profiled T cell repertoires from 500 to 800 subjects and related those repertoires to cytomegalovirus serostatus. Of the roughly 400 genotyped donors, around 81% fell in the genetic ancestry cluster associated with self-reported Caucasian donors. Every discovery cohort repertoire had been produced on one sequencing platform. A later genetic analysis took genome-wide SNP genotypes for about three fifths of the 666 donors and used that subset as a discovery cohort. To study patterns of TCR occurrence, a later analysis re-analyzed previously published TCR beta repertoires from hundreds of donors and added high-resolution HLA genotyping. In an earlier analysis of 550 to 700 of the donors, high-throughput TCR beta sequencing was used to judge whether each TCR beta V gene segment behaved as functional or pseudogenic. The study aimed to test whether signatures of past pathogen exposure could be identified by cataloging public T cell receptors. Along with the approximately 670-subject first cohort, a separate validation cohort of over a hundred different subjects was used. Among around 400 genotyped donors of the cohort, an average of 235,054 unique TCR beta nucleotide sequences were sequenced per donor, approximately 20% of them non-productive. Rather than using new phenotypic data, the later analysis identified candidate immune exposures from TCR beta sequences and from how often those sequences occurred across donors. High-throughput TCR immunosequencing, statistical association of individual TCRs with disease status, and machine learning were combined to predict cytomegalovirus infection status. Findings and caveats that apply to the study as a whole: A later analysis reported that several top co-occurrence clusters appeared linked to parvovirus B19, influenza, CMV and Epstein-Barr virus. According to the authors, the approach could potentially be generalized to other disease states and immunological phenotypes. A further reported finding was that TCR beta sequences accurately predicted the HLA-A and HLA-B alleles for most subjects in the first cohort. A later genetic analysis associated a missense DCLRE1C variant with V-gene and J-gene trimming of TCR beta chains, and an independent cohort replicated the association. The classifier was reported to diagnose cytomegalovirus status with high specificity and sensitivity in both the original and validation cohorts. Immune exposure information for the cohort was limited to CMV serostatus. Across donors, most TCR sequences were observed very rarely, whereas some public TCRs were present in many individuals. A few of the identified cytomegalovirus-associated TCR beta chains were confirmed in vitro to be specific for cytomegalovirus antigens. When HLA alleles, especially DR and DQ, strongly co-occurred, attributing TCR associations to individual alleles was difficult. A group of highly shared sequence variants was considered likely to be a technical artifact of the sequencing pipeline. In a later analysis, TCR association rates were found to vary across HLA loci, with the most associated TCRs seen for DRB1 alleles and the fewest for HLA-C alleles. In a later analysis, most CMV-associated TCR beta chains were found to appear HLA-restricted, with HLA associations seemingly driven largely by CMV exposure. The earlier analysis of a few hundred of the donors excluded around 17 rarely observed V segments, including chromosome 9 orphons, because counts were too low. According to a later genetic analysis, donors in an Asian-associated ancestry cluster had fewer N-insertions in productive TCRs than the roughly 670-donor mean. The cohort was sequenced for TCR beta chains only, and without alpha or paired-chain data the features that could be detected were limited. Roughly uniform sequencing depth across donors was assumed in presence/absence analyses, although this assumption may not hold. In an earlier analysis of 587 of the donors, most TCR beta V segments were observed in productive rearrangements about 90% or about 30% of the time, broadly matching IMGT annotations. Correlated functional status among segregating V segments might be attributable to linkage disequilibrium, but an unknown experimental factor could not be ruled out. In a later analysis, some 17,000 TCR beta sequences were associated with specific HLA alleles at a false discovery rate of 0.05. The 87-base-pair reads could not distinguish some IMGT-functional V segments, including TRBV6-2 and TRBV6-3, so those segments were excluded. The study gave a list of more than 150 TCR beta chains associated with cytomegalovirus. A later analysis found that HLA-associated TCR beta chains were more clonally expanded and had lower generation probabilities than equally common non-associated chains. Because HLA typing was missing for some donors at each locus, association tests included only the typed subset.

The method behind the library was the immunoSEQ multiplex PCR assay. A mixture of 60 forward primers for TCR Vbeta segments and 13 reverse primers for TCR Jbeta segments was used in the multiplex PCR. A multiplex PCR assay on genomic DNA amplified the CDR3 region of rearranged TCR beta genes. The Illumina HiSeq System was used to sequence the amplified TCR beta libraries as 87-base-pair reads. The paper's data handling went like this. Across the 670 or so repertoires, a later analysis counted approximately 75 million unique TCR beta chains, approximately 12 million of which were shared by at least two donors. Raw reads were error-corrected and collapsed into unique sequences with a nearest-neighbor algorithm that merged closely related sequences to remove PCR and sequencing errors. To assign V, D and J gene segments, CDR3 sequences were aligned to IMGT reference sequences. For a sequence to be retained, at least a six-nucleotide match to both a V gene segment and a J gene segment was required. Rearrangements were classified as productive when the CDR3 lacked stop codons and remained in frame with V and J, and all other rearrangements were classified as non-productive. Following IMGT convention, CDR3 was defined as the stretch from the second conserved V-encoded cysteine to the conserved J-encoded phenylalanine. The earlier analysis of approximately 500 of the donors excluded sequences that lacked an unambiguous match to a single V gene segment. An earlier analysis of 587 of the donors classified V segments as functional when productive rearrangements were above 56.7% and as segregating when the standard deviation between donors was above 5%. A statistical classification framework was built for diagnosing cytomegalovirus status from the catalog of TCR beta chain sequences. In a later analysis, V and J genes were assigned by comparing TCR nucleotide sequences against IMGT/GENE-DB human TR gene sequences. The TCRdist pipeline was used in a later analysis to assign CDR3 sequences and most-parsimonious VDJ recombination scenarios. A later analysis defined each TCR beta chain by its CDR3 amino acid sequence plus V-gene family, and excluded reads lacking a unique V-gene family. In a later analysis, fewer than 600 highly shared, low-generation-probability nucleotide sequences were removed to address suspected cross-contamination and a sequencing artifact. A later analysis calculated a clonal expansion index for each public chain from normalized within-repertoire ranks of inferred template counts. In a later analysis, generation probabilities were computed with a VDJ recombination model fitted to out-of-frame rearrangements, and the resulting probabilities were checked against IGoR. In a later analysis, hypergeometric tests were used to score TCR-TCR, TCR-HLA and TCR-CMV co-occurrence, with a repertoire-size bias correction applied to TCR pairs. In a later analysis, false discovery rates were estimated by permuting HLA or CMV assignments 20 times. In a later analysis, co-occurring TCRs were grouped using DBSCAN, and TCRdist sequence similarity was added for clustering within HLA-allele-positive subsets. Co-occurrence clustering excluded repertoires with fewer than 30,000 or more than 120,000 public chains, plus five with anomalous nucleotide sharing. Sourced from immuneACCESS, this table was stored by TCRdb with only in-frame sequences that have V and J called. A share of the clones is absent; for the studies checked, an unresolved V gene accounts for under half, and the remainder has no known explanation. The D gene and trimming were derived from the DNA, and the V and J assignments and clone size from that table. The sample records about 150,000 clones, more than 60% of which are singletons. Jointly, the top ten make up 6.5% of the sample.

In total, 500 to 700 healthy bone marrow donors made up the cohort. At the time of sampling, every cohort member was nominally healthy, though immune exposures that went unrecorded were likely present. The donor was CMV seronegative and was included in the group of 352 seronegative cohort members. A peripheral blood sample was provided by each donor, and peripheral blood mononuclear cells were used for TCR beta sequencing. Genomic DNA was extracted from the blood cell samples with the Qiagen DNeasy Blood Extraction Kit. V loses 0 bases, J loses 0 bases, and the germline ends lie 10 bases apart. The CDR3 sequence holds 16 residues, the cysteine and phenylalanine included. The entry retains the CDR3 DNA only, 48 bases that are in frame from base 1. CDR1 is given as SGHTS and CDR2 as YDEGEE, both from the germline V gene. On this clone itself: What this receptor recognizes is not known. Base qualities are not at hand, and no much larger clone is one base apart.

Sequenced sample: PBMCs. The clonotype was recovered from a woman aged 55-75 years in good health and CMV-seronegative. In this chain, TRBV5-8 is recombined with TRBJ2-4; the D gene is perhaps TRBD2, from 6 matching bases. The nucleotide sequence is TGTGCCAGCAGCTTGGGGAGGGCAGTAGCCAAAAACATTCAGTACTTC. Translated, it reads CASSLGRAVAKNIQYF.